What follows is one T cell receptor (beta chain) and its context. This sample stems from a study of PD-1 blockade in classical Hodgkin lymphoma. Profiling relied on immunoSEQ multiplex PCR, and the TCRdb table lists in-frame clones only, not all of them. The sample lists over 90,000 clones; about 88% were seen once. J was trimmed by 7 bases and V by 4 bases; bases with no gene match: 11. Germline loops: CDR1 SGHNT, CDR2 YYREEE (reference sequence). The CDR3 totals 15 residues. Every patient experienced relapse after autologous stem cell transplantation, and brentuximab vedotin exposure varied. Sample: peripheral blood mononuclear cells (PBMCs), taken before the second cycle of nivolumab. This receptor was identified in a human donor with classical Hodgkin lymphoma. The J gene is TRBJ2-3, the V gene TRBV5-4; 8 bases line up with TRBD2. Here the CDR3 reads CASSALLAAPNTQYF. CDR3 nucleotide sequence: TGTGCCAGCAGCGCCCTACTAGCGGCCCCGAATACGCAGTATTTT. The complete variable domain, with remaining parts taken from reference TRBV5-4 and TRBJ2-3, reads ETGVTQSPTHLIKTRGQQVTLRCSSQSGHNTVSWYQQALGQGPQFIFQYYREEENGRGNFPPRFSGLQFPNYSSELNVNALELDDSALYLCASSALLAAPNTQYFGPGTRLTVL.